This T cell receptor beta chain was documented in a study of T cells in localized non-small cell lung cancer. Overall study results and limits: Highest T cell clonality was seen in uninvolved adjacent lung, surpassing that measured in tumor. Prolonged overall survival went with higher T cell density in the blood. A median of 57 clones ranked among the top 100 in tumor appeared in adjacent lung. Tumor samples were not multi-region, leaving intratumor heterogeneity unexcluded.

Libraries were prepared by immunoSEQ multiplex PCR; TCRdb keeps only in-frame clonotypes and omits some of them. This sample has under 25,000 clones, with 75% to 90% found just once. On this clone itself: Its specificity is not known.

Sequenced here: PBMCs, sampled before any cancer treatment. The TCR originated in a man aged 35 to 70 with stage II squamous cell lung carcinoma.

CDR3 loop: CASIGPSWTEQFF. The CDR3 bases are TGTGCCAGCATTGGGCCCTCGTGGACTGAGCAGTTCTTC. V is TRBV28 and J is TRBJ2-1; D is ambiguous. CDR1 and CDR2 (germline): MDHEN, SYDVKM. The V end lost 7 bases, the J end lost 9 bases, and 16 bases lay between the germline ends. The CDR3 is 13 amino acids.